The 5 T cell receptor beta chains below all came from one sample that was sequenced in a study of blood T cell repertoires in COVID-19. The assay was immunoSEQ multiplex PCR, and TCRdb's table has in-frame clones only and misses some. The sample records approximately 160,000 clones, around 84% being singletons. Sequencing was carried out using PBMCs or T cells enriched from blood (not recorded which). Source of these receptors: a man over 45 who had recovered from COVID-19.

The rearrangement links TRBV10-3 to TRBJ1-1; D remains unclear. V dropped 2 bases and J dropped 1 base, with 8 bases sitting between them. Germline V gives CDR1 ENHRY, CDR2 SYGVKD. The CDR3 extends over 14 amino acids. The CDR3 region has the DNA TGTGCCATCAGTGAGGACGGAGGGAACACTGAAGCTTTCTTT. Encoded protein: CAISEDGGNTEAFF.

The chain combines TRBV5-4 with TRBJ1-2, with D unclear. CDR3 length: 14 amino acids. CDR1 and CDR2 from the germline V gene are SGHNT and YYREEE (reference sequence). Trimming removed 2 bases at V and 0 bases at J, with 8 bases between. The CDR3 bases are TGTGCCAGCAGCTTATTCATAGCTAACTATGGCTACACCTTC. Residues: CASSLFIANYGYTF. The full variable domain, in which reference TRBV5-4 and TRBJ1-2 provide the parts outside the CDR3, is ETGVTQSPTHLIKTRGQQVTLRCSSQSGHNTVSWYQQALGQGPQFIFQYYREEENGRGNFPPRFSGLQFPNYSSELNVNALELDDSALYLCASSLFIANYGYTFGSGTRLTVV.

This chain connects TRBV12-5 to TRBJ1-2; possibly TRBD1 for D (5 bases). Germline values: CDR1 LGHNT, CDR2 FRNRAP. V was shortened by 6 bases and J by 6 bases, with 14 bases between the two germline ends. The CDR3 is made up of 13 amino acids. CDR3 amino acids: CASGPEGRDGYTF. For the CDR3, the DNA is TGTGCTAGTGGCCCGGAGGGGAGAGATGGCTACACCTTC.

This clone was detected only a few times. The rearrangement joins TRBV6-5 to TRBJ1-2; 8 bases are a match to TRBD1. Germline V gene data show CDR1 as MNHEY and CDR2 as SVGAGI. V dropped 6 bases and J dropped 8; count of bases not matched to a gene: 8. The CDR3 is made up of 13 amino acids. The CDR3 loop is CASRTPGGAGYTF. In nucleotides, the CDR3 is TGTGCCAGCAGGACTCCAGGGGGCGCGGGCTACACCTTC.

This clone was picked up a small number of times. The chain is built from TRBV21-1 and TRBJ2-5; TRBD1 is the table's D call and was not checked against the DNA. TRBV21-1 is listed as a pseudogene. CDR3 length: 16 amino acids. CDR3 nucleotide sequence: TGTGCCAGCAGCACGCTTCGACAGGGACAACAAGAGACCCAGTACTTC. It codes for CASSTLRQGQQETQYF.